These 17 T cell receptor beta chains originate from one sample sequenced in a study of T-cell memory formation after mild COVID-19. One entry per CDR3 protein, called by TCRdb with MiXCR from the 5' RACE reads. The sample has a few hundred thousand distinct CDR3 sequences, 18% seen once. Sequencing was carried out using PBMCs or a T cell subset sorted from them (not recorded which). All receptors come from a man between 18 and 29 years old who had mild COVID-19 (a few samples of this study predate the infection). Cell type and time point are not known.

The chain links TRBV5-1 to TRBJ2-3; a possible D gene is TRBD1 (5 bases). Trimming took 4 bases from V and 4 from J, leaving 13 bases between them. This CDR3 region has 14 residues. Germline loops: CDR1 SGHRS, CDR2 YFSETQ. CDR3 DNA: TGCGCCAGCAGCGGACAACAGGAAGCAGATACGCAGTATTTT. Amino acids: CASSGQQEADTQYF.

The sample holds a few counts of this clonotype. The rearrangement links TRBV7-3 to TRBJ2-2; 7 nucleotides agree with TRBD1. This CDR3 is 15 amino acids long. Trimming took 5 bases from V and 7 from J; bases not matched to a gene: 10. Germline V gene lookup returns CDR1 SGHTA and CDR2 FQGTGA. The CDR3 reads CASSPGNRGSGELFF. In DNA form, the CDR3 reads TGTGCCAGCAGCCCCGGTAACAGGGGCAGCGGGGAGCTGTTTTTT.

V usage is TRBV20-1 and J usage is TRBJ2-1; 12 bases match TRBD2. Germline V gene sequence: CDR1 DFQATT, CDR2 SNEGSKA (reference sequence). This CDR3 contains 15 residues. Losses at the gene ends were 5 bases for V and 8 bases for J; bases not matched to a gene: 10. CDR3 bases: TGCAGTGCTTCCCTCCGGCTAGCGGGGGGGGATGAGCAGTTCTTC. Translating gives CSASLRLAGGDEQFF.

This clonotype was observed many times. V gene TRBV7-2 combines with J gene TRBJ2-5; D remains unclear. This CDR3 contains 12 residues. Per the germline V gene, CDR1 is SGHTA and CDR2 is FQGNSA. Trimming took 6 bases from V and 5 from J, leaving 10 bases between them. In DNA, the CDR3 is TGTGCCAGCAGTTATGACGGTGAGACCCAGTACTTC. Residues: CASSYDGETQYF.

This clonotype was observed a few times. The rearrangement joins TRBV2 to TRBJ2-1; D ambiguous. The CDR3 runs 11 residues. Trimming removed 2 bases from V and 9 bases from J, with 5 bases in between. The V gene's germline CDR1 is SNHLY and CDR2 FYNNEI. CDR3 sequence reads: CASSEIGEQFF. DNA for the CDR3: TGTGCCAGCAGTGAAATCGGTGAGCAGTTCTTC.

This clonotype was picked up a small number of times. This chain uses TRBV30 with TRBJ1-6; possible D gene TRBD1, 5 bases. This CDR3 contains 13 residues. The V gene's germline CDR1 is GTSNPN and CDR2 SVGIG (reference sequence). V was shortened by 3 bases and J by 6 bases, with 9 bases between the two germline ends. The DNA for the CDR3 is TGTGCCTGGAGGCCGGGGGGTAATTCACCCCTCCACTTT. Encoded protein: CAWRPGGNSPLHF. The full variable domain, in which reference TRBV30 and TRBJ1-6 provide the parts outside the CDR3, is SQTIHQWPATLVQPVGSPLSLECTVEGTSNPNLYWYRQAAGRGLQLLFYSVGIGQISSEVPQNLSASRPQDRQFILSSKKLLLSDSGFYLCAWRPGGNSPLHFGNGTRLTVT.

This clonotype was detected only a few times. The V call is TRBV6-4, the J call TRBJ2-1, with TRBD2 matching 13 bases. Germline CDR1 is MRHNA and CDR2 is SNTAGT. There are 16 residues in the CDR3. The ends lost 4 bases at V and 7 bases at J; junction bases unmatched: 7. CDR3 amino acids: CASSATSGGAGNEQFF. The DNA of the CDR3 is TGTGCCAGCAGTGCTACTAGCGGGGGGGCAGGGAATGAGCAGTTCTTC.

This clonotype was found a few times. The CDR3 region is CASTRRQGDTEAFF. The DNA of the CDR3 is TGTGCCAGCACCCGTAGACAGGGGGACACTGAAGCTTTCTTT. The chain has TRBV7-2 and TRBJ1-1; 9 bases line up with TRBD1. CDR1 and CDR2 from the germline V gene are SGHTA and FQGNSA. CDR3 length: 14 amino acids. V was clipped by 7 bases and J by 3 bases; unmatched bases: 6.

The genes are TRBV12-3 or TRBV12-4 and TRBJ1-2; D uncertain. V was trimmed by 5 bases and J by 7 bases, leaving 20 bases between them. The CDR3 runs to 15 residues. The CDR3 here is CASSARTAGSSGYTF. CDR3 coding DNA: TGTGCCAGCAGTGCCCGAACAGCTGGTTCAAGTGGCTACACCTTC.

The chain has TRBV6-6 and TRBJ2-7, with D unclear. This CDR3 contains 13 residues. Per the germline V gene, CDR1 is MNHNY and CDR2 is SVGAGI (reference sequence). The V end was cut by 2 bases, the J end by 3 bases, with 8 bases between. CDR3 residues: CASSYGLNYEQYV. In nucleotides, the CDR3 is TGTGCCAGCAGTTACGGGCTCAACTACGAGCAGTACGTC.

This chain uses TRBV7-9 with TRBJ1-1; 8 bases agree with TRBD1. CDR3 length equals 14 residues. CDR1 is SEHNR and CDR2 is FQNEAQ in the germline V gene (reference sequence). Unmatched junction bases numbered 3, after V lost 5 bases and J lost 1 base. CDR3 residues: CASSTTGANTEAFF. In DNA, the CDR3 is TGTGCCAGCAGCACGACAGGGGCGAACACTGAAGCTTTCTTT. Drawing the rest from reference TRBV7-9 and TRBJ1-1, the complete variable domain is DTGVSQNPRHKITKRGQNVTFRCDPISEHNRLYWYRQTLGQGPEFLTYFQNEAQLEKSRLLSDRFSAERPKGSFSTLEIQRTEQGDSAMYLCASSTTGANTEAFFGQGTRLTVV.

The chain is built from TRBV6-5 and TRBJ2-7, with unresolved D. CDR3 length equals 16 residues. The V gene's germline CDR1 is MNHEY and CDR2 SVGAGI. V was clipped by 0 bases and J by 3 bases, with 15 bases between them. CDR3: CASSYSKAQMSYEQYF. The CDR3 coding sequence is TGTGCCAGCAGTTACTCGAAGGCCCAGATGAGCTACGAGCAGTACTTC.

This clonotype was counted a few times. CDR3: CASSLPRNTQYF. The DNA of the CDR3 is TGTGCCAGCAGCTTGCCTAGGAATACGCAGTATTTT. The chain recombines TRBV5-4 with TRBJ2-3; D not certain. The V end was cut by 1 base, the J end by 7 bases, with 7 bases between. The germline gives CDR1 SGHNT, CDR2 YYREEE (reference sequence). CDR3 length: 12 amino acids.

The gene calls are TRBV7-2 and TRBJ2-1; TRBD1 aligns across 9 bases. The CDR3 spans 17 residues. CDR1 is SGHTA, CDR2 FQGNSA, per germline. V lost 5 bases, J lost 2 bases, and 10 bases stayed unmatched. CDR3 in amino acids: CASSPTVTGGAYNEQFF. The CDR3 DNA sequence: TGTGCCAGCAGCCCGACAGTGACAGGGGGGGCCTACAATGAGCAGTTCTTC. The full variable domain, with the rest looked up from reference TRBV7-2 and TRBJ2-1, is GAGVSQSPSNKVTEKGKDVELRCDPISGHTALYWYRQSLGQGLEFLIYFQGNSAPDKSGLPSDRFSAERTGGSVSTLTIQRTQQEDSAVYLCASSPTVTGGAYNEQFFGPGTRLTVL.

This clonotype has more than one count but fewer than ten. The CDR3 DNA sequence: TGCGCCAGCAGCTCGCAGACAGGGACCTTGGGCACTGAAGCTTTCTTT. Amino acids: CASSSQTGTLGTEAFF. The rearrangement joins TRBV5-1 to TRBJ1-1; 7 nucleotides agree with TRBD1. There are 16 residues in the CDR3. Germline-derived CDR1 and CDR2 are SGHRS and YFSETQ. After removal of 3 bases from V and 4 bases from J, the junction contained 12 bases not matched to a gene.

This clonotype has only a few counts. The rearrangement links TRBV7-7 to TRBJ2-1, with D possibly being TRBD1 (5 bases). CDR3 length equals 13 residues. V lost 0 bases and J 7 bases, leaving 7 bases between the germline ends. CDR1 SSHAT and CDR2 FNYEAQ come from the germline V gene (reference sequence). CDR3 sequence reads: CASSLARTNEQFF. The CDR3 coding sequence is TGTGCCAGCAGCTTAGCTCGGACAAATGAGCAGTTCTTC.

In DNA, the CDR3 is TGTGCCAGCAGGAACAGGAATACTAATGAAAAACTGTTTTTT. Translation gives CASRNRNTNEKLFF. This chain joins TRBV12-3 or TRBV12-4 and TRBJ1-4, with a possible D match to TRBD1 (5 bases). The CDR3 runs to 14 residues. Between the trimmed V and J ends, which lost 6 bases and 2 bases, there was a span of 10 bases.